The next 30 T cell receptor beta chains were all read from a single sample in a study of identical twins. TCRdb re-called the 5' RACE reads through MiXCR, storing one row per CDR3 protein. In the table there are 210,000 or so distinct CDR3 sequences, 7.5% of which are singletons. The sample also formed part of further work on yellow fever vaccine responses in identical twins.

The sequenced sample consisted of memory (CD45RO+) T cells sorted from blood. These receptors all stem from a woman under 30 in good health.

This clonotype came up many times. V is TRBV9 and J is TRBJ1-2; D call uncertain. The CDR3 length is 15 residues. Per the germline V gene, CDR1 is SGDLS and CDR2 is YYNGEE. Between the trimmed V and J ends, which lost 0 bases and 2 bases, there was a span of 11 bases. CDR3 nucleotide sequence: TGTGCCAGCAGCGTAGTAGCCACAAAGAACTATGGCTACACCTTC. Encoded protein: CASSVVATKNYGYTF.

The chain joins TRBV4-3 to TRBJ2-7; the D is unclear. V dropped 0 bases and J dropped 0 bases, with 9 bases sitting between them. CDR3 length equals 15 residues. Germline V lookup: CDR1 LGHNA, CDR2 YSLEER. Here the CDR3 reads CASSQEGGNSYEQYF. The DNA for the CDR3 is TGCGCCAGCAGCCAAGAAGGTGGCAACTCCTACGAGCAGTACTTC.

The sample holds many counts of this clonotype. This sequence joins TRBV7-2 and TRBJ2-1; the D gene is possibly TRBD1 (5 bases). This CDR3 has 16 amino acids. Trimming pared 0 bases from V and 4 bases from J, leaving 13 bases between. Germline CDR1 reads SGHTA; CDR2 reads FQGNSA. The CDR3 DNA reads TGTGCCAGCAGCTTAGCGGCGGCAGGGTCTTACAATGAGCAGTTCTTC. Its protein product is CASSLAAAGSYNEQFF.

This clonotype has a count of ten or more. This sequence joins TRBV6-1 and TRBJ2-5, with TRBD1 identical over 10 bases. From germline, CDR1 is MNHNS and CDR2 SASEGT. Trimming at V came to 6 bases and at J to 5 bases, leaving 9 bases not matched to a gene. The CDR3 sequence is 15 residues long. In nucleotides, the CDR3 is TGTGCCAGCAGAAACCGGGACAGGGGAGAGGAGACCCAGTACTTC. It specifies CASRNRDRGEETQYF.

CDR3 amino acids: CASTGAGQGDAEQYF. For the CDR3, the DNA is TGTGCCAGCACCGGGGCGGGACAGGGGGATGCTGAGCAGTACTTC. This chain links TRBV6-2 or TRBV6-3 with TRBJ2-7, with 11 bases aligning to TRBD1. This CDR3 is built from 15 residues. Trimming cost V 7 bases and J 7 bases; bases outside gene matches: 12. From germline, CDR1 is MNHEY and CDR2 SVGEGT.

This clonotype was observed at least ten times. The chain is built from TRBV7-2 and TRBJ2-3; D is undetermined. V dropped 4 bases and J dropped 3 bases, with 11 bases sitting between them. The CDR3 covers 14 residues. Germline V lookup: CDR1 SGHTA, CDR2 FQGNSA. The CDR3 here is CASSYSHGTDTQYF. The CDR3 DNA is TGTGCCAGCAGCTATAGCCATGGGACAGATACGCAGTATTTT.

This clonotype was seen ten or more times. This chain joins TRBV5-4 and TRBJ2-3; 14 nucleotides match TRBD2. This CDR3 is built from 18 residues. With V trimmed by 2 bases and J by 4 bases, 9 bases remained unmatched. Germline V gives CDR1 SGHNT, CDR2 YYREEE (reference sequence). CDR3 sequence reads: CASSFRGTSGGRADTQYF. CDR3 in DNA: TGTGCCAGCAGCTTTAGGGGGACTAGCGGGGGCCGGGCAGATACGCAGTATTTT.

This clonotype has just a few counts. The V gene is TRBV20-1, the J gene TRBJ1-1, with D uncertain. CDR1 and CDR2 from the germline V gene are DFQATT and SNEGSKA (reference sequence). The germline V and J ends were trimmed by 6 bases and 3 bases, with 8 bases remaining between them. There are 11 residues in the CDR3. CDR3 sequence reads: CSASLYTEAFF. CDR3 coding DNA: TGCAGTGCCTCTCTTTACACTGAAGCTTTCTTT.

J is TRBJ2-5 and V is TRBV7-2, with 12 bases lining up with TRBD2. J lost 5 bases, V lost 5 bases, and 12 bases had no gene match. This CDR3 region has 17 residues. Looked up from germline, CDR1 is SGHTA and CDR2 is FQGNSA. Here the CDR3 reads CASSPRTSGVPWETQYF. CDR3 coding DNA: TGTGCCAGCAGCCCACGGACTAGCGGGGTTCCGTGGGAGACCCAGTACTTC.

This clonotype came up many times. The chain recombines TRBV27 with TRBJ1-1; no firm D call. V was trimmed by 6 bases and J by 0 bases, leaving 8 bases between them. Germline-derived CDR1 and CDR2 are MNHEY and SMNVEV (reference sequence). This CDR3 is 13 amino acids long. The CDR3 protein is CASSRTVNTEAFF. The CDR3 DNA reads as TGTGCCAGCAGCAGGACGGTGAACACTGAAGCTTTCTTT.

The sample holds many counts of this clonotype. The chain joins TRBV12-3 or TRBV12-4 to TRBJ1-6, with TRBD1 identical over 9 bases. The CDR3 has 16 amino acids. V lost 4 bases and J lost 11; bases outside the gene matches: 12. DNA for the CDR3: TGTGCCAGCAGTTCCATCATGGACAGGGGAGGGGCACCCCTCCACTTT. It yields the protein CASSSIMDRGGAPLHF.

This clonotype occurred many times. The V and J genes are TRBV27 and TRBJ2-3; D is perhaps TRBD2 (7 bases). This CDR3 comprises 17 residues. Trimming removed 3 bases at V and 5 bases at J, with 21 bases between. Germline assignment: CDR1 MNHEY and CDR2 SMNVEV (reference sequence). The CDR3 sequence is CASSFRSSGGGRDTQYF. CDR3 nucleotide sequence: TGTGCCAGCAGTTTCCGCTCCTCCGGCGGGGGCAGAGATACGCAGTATTTT.

Only a few counts were recorded for this clonotype. The chain couples TRBV5-8 to TRBJ1-2, with D uncertain. With 1 base removed from V and 3 bases from J, the gap between germline ends came to 7 bases. This CDR3 contains 13 residues. CDR1 SGHTS and CDR2 YDEGEE come from the germline V gene. CDR3 residues: CASSLSGYYGYTF. CDR3 bases: TGTGCCAGCAGCTTGTCAGGTTACTATGGCTACACCTTC. The full variable domain, rest sourced from reference TRBV5-8 and TRBJ1-2, is EAGVTQSPTHLIKTRGQQATLRCSPISGHTSVYWYQQALGLGLQFLLWYDEGEERNRGNFPPRFSGRQFPNYSSELNVNALELEDSALYLCASSLSGYYGYTFGSGTRLTVV.

This clonotype was counted many times. The gene calls are TRBV5-1 and TRBJ2-1; 8 bases agree with TRBD2. The germline gives CDR1 SGHRS, CDR2 YFSETQ. This CDR3 region has 16 residues. The trim removed 4 bases at V and 8 bases at J, leaving 14 bases unmatched. CDR3: CASSPVRGGTRDEQFF. The CDR3 bases are TGCGCCAGCAGCCCAGTCCGGGGGGGTACACGCGATGAGCAGTTCTTC.

The V and J genes are TRBV6-5 and TRBJ2-7; 7 nucleotides match TRBD2. The ends lost 2 bases at V and 4 bases at J; junction bases unmatched: 5. Germline V lookup: CDR1 MNHEY, CDR2 SVGAGI. The CDR3 is 14 amino acids. The CDR3 is CASSYGGDGYEQYF. CDR3 coding DNA: TGTGCCAGCAGTTACGGGGGGGATGGTTACGAGCAGTACTTC.

The genes are TRBV7-9 and TRBJ2-5; D tentatively fits TRBD1 or TRBD2 (5 bases each). This CDR3 has 17 residues. Trimming took 5 bases from V and 1 from J, leaving 20 bases between them. Per the germline V gene, CDR1 is SEHNR and CDR2 is FQNEAQ (reference sequence). The DNA for the CDR3 is TGTGCCAGCAGCAATCAACGGGACCCAGGATTCCAAGAGACCCAGTACTTC. Its protein product is CASSNQRDPGFQETQYF.

This clonotype was seen a handful of times. The gene calls are TRBV18 and TRBJ2-1; D uncertain. Germline V gene sequence: CDR1 KGHSH, CDR2 LQKENI. V was cut by 2 bases and J by 0 bases, with 8 bases left in between. The CDR3 totals 15 residues. The CDR3 here is CASSPRSDSYNEQFF. As DNA, the CDR3 is TGTGCCAGCTCACCAAGAAGTGACTCCTACAATGAGCAGTTCTTC.

The chain recombines TRBV7-2 with TRBJ2-7; TRBD2 aligns across 8 bases. V lost 5 bases, J lost 3 bases, and 9 bases stayed unmatched. The CDR3 extends over 15 amino acids. CDR1 SGHTA and CDR2 FQGNSA come from the germline V gene. The CDR3 region is CASSPPGLEFYEQYF. The CDR3 DNA sequence: TGTGCCAGCAGCCCGCCGGGACTAGAGTTCTACGAGCAGTACTTC.

In its sample, this clonotype was seen many times. The chain joins TRBV6-5 to TRBJ2-1; D remains ambiguous. The germline V and J ends were trimmed by 2 bases and 9 bases, with 20 bases remaining between them. This CDR3 region has 16 residues. Per germline, CDR1 MNHEY and CDR2 SVGAGI. Here the CDR3 reads CASSYRQLGSVTEQFF. The DNA of the CDR3 is TGTGCCAGCAGTTACCGGCAATTGGGTTCCGTTACTGAGCAGTTCTTC.

This clonotype was counted between two and nine times. The rearrangement uses TRBV6-4 and TRBJ2-6, with 7 bases aligning to TRBD1. The CDR3 extends over 19 amino acids. V lost 0 bases to trimming and J lost 0 bases; unmatched junction nucleotides: 8. Germline V lookup: CDR1 MRHNA, CDR2 SNTAGT. Here the CDR3 DNA reads TGTGCCAGCAGTGACTCCCCCGACAGGGCCATCTCTGGGGCCAACGTCCTGACTTTC. Translated, it gives CASSDSPDRAISGANVLTF.

This clonotype was seen a few times. The rearrangement joins TRBV5-4 to TRBJ2-7; TRBD1 matches at 8 bases. Germline CDR1 and CDR2: SGHNT and YYREEE (reference sequence). Trimming at V came to 2 bases and at J to 4 bases, leaving 5 bases not matched to a gene. This CDR3 has 14 residues. The CDR3 spells CASSLGQGRYEQYF. The CDR3 DNA is TGTGCCAGCAGCTTAGGACAGGGCCGTTACGAGCAGTACTTC.

The rearrangement joins TRBV28 to TRBJ2-5; 7 nucleotides match TRBD1. After removal of 8 bases from V and 7 bases from J, the junction contained 13 bases not matched to a gene. The CDR3 has 14 residues. Germline V gene lookup returns CDR1 MDHEN and CDR2 SYDVKM. The CDR3 loop is CASAWDREDWTQYF. Written as DNA, the CDR3 is TGTGCCAGCGCCTGGGACAGAGAAGATTGGACCCAGTACTTC.

This clonotype appeared a few times. V and J are TRBV20-1 and TRBJ2-1; 11 bases align to TRBD2. The CDR3 runs to 16 residues. Trimming cost V 6 bases and J 4 bases; bases outside gene matches: 11. Germline CDR1 is DFQATT and CDR2 is SNEGSKA (reference sequence). CDR3 coding DNA: TGCAGTGCCCCGGAGCCTCGGACTAGCGGGTACAATGAGCAGTTCTTC. Amino acids: CSAPEPRTSGYNEQFF.

The chain recombines TRBV12-3 or TRBV12-4 with TRBJ2-6, with 12 nucleotides matching TRBD1. This CDR3 comprises 19 residues. The CDR3 sequence is CTICPSPGQGAGRANVLTF. The CDR3 coding sequence is TGTACCATCTGTCCCAGCCCGGGACAGGGGGCCGGAAGGGCCAACGTCCTGACTTTC.

The chain joins TRBV20-1 to TRBJ2-1; D is unresolved. The CDR3 consists of 15 residues. Germline loops: CDR1 DFQATT, CDR2 SNEGSKA (reference sequence). The CDR3 loop reads CFANGPLISYNEQFF. CDR3 sequence (DNA): TGCTTTGCGAACGGACCTCTCATCTCCTACAATGAGCAGTTCTTC.

This clonotype has just a few counts. The chain recombines TRBV5-5 with TRBJ1-1, with D tentatively TRBD1 (5 bases). CDR3 size: 14 residues. V was pared by 2 bases and J by 5 bases, with 13 bases between. CDR1 and CDR2 from the germline V gene are SGHKS and YYEKEE (reference sequence). CDR3 in amino acids: CASSFGPEGTEAFF. DNA for the CDR3: TGTGCCAGCAGCTTCGGTCCAGAGGGGACTGAAGCTTTCTTT.

J is TRBJ2-1 and V is TRBV13; 8 nucleotides match TRBD2. The CDR3 runs to 15 residues. J was trimmed by 10 bases and V by 5 bases; bases with no gene match: 13. CDR1 and CDR2 (germline): PRHDT, FYEKMQ (reference sequence). The CDR3 sequence: CASSPGRSGTREQFF. In DNA form, the CDR3 reads TGTGCCAGCAGCCCCGGGCGGTCCGGGACTAGAGAGCAGTTCTTC.

This clonotype showed up many times. The chain combines TRBV7-9 with TRBJ1-1; TRBD1 matches 9 bases. V was clipped by 1 base and J by 6 bases; unmatched bases: 3. CDR3 size: 14 residues. The germline V gene encodes CDR1 SEHNR and CDR2 FQNEAQ (reference sequence). The CDR3 loop is CASSLDGTGSEAFF. CDR3 sequence (DNA): TGTGCCAGCAGCTTAGATGGGACAGGGTCTGAAGCTTTCTTT.

This clonotype appeared many times. This sequence joins TRBV7-2 and TRBJ1-6; 8 bases map to TRBD1. Germline CDR1 and CDR2: SGHTA and FQGNSA. V shed 1 base and J 19 bases; nucleotides not matched to a gene: 6. CDR3 length equals 12 residues. This chain's CDR3 is CASSLGPGQVHF. CDR3 in DNA: TGTGCCAGCAGCTTAGGACCGGGACAGGTTCACTTT.

This clonotype was seen a handful of times. The chain recombines TRBV9 with TRBJ2-3, with D perhaps matching TRBD1 (5 bases). The CDR3 totals 15 residues. The germline gives CDR1 SGDLS, CDR2 YYNGEE. V was clipped by 3 bases and J by 0 bases, with 11 bases between them. CDR3 region: CASSAGPRSTDTQYF. DNA for the CDR3: TGTGCCAGCAGCGCAGGGCCGAGAAGCACAGATACGCAGTATTTT.